This passage covers 12 T cell receptor beta chains from one sample sequenced in a study of blood T cell repertoires in COVID-19. The method was immunoSEQ multiplex PCR; TCRdb's version includes in-frame clones alone and lacks a portion of them. The repertoire consists of 130,000 or so clones, with about four fifths occurring once and the leading ten covering roughly 9.2%. The material sequenced was PBMCs or T cells enriched from blood (not recorded which). The receptors were gathered from a man between 50 and 59 years old who had recovered from COVID-19.

V usage is TRBV24-1 and J usage is TRBJ1-2; 8 bases fit TRBD1. The CDR3 covers 15 residues. The V gene end was trimmed by 3 bases and the J gene end by 2 bases; junction bases not matched to a gene: 4. CDR1 and CDR2 (germline): KGHDR, SFDVKD. In DNA form, the CDR3 reads TGTGCCACCAGTGATCCGGGACAGGAGAACTATGGCTACACCTTC. Translation gives CATSDPGQENYGYTF.

This clone has more than one count but fewer than ten. The V and J genes are TRBV18 and TRBJ1-5; 7 positions agree with TRBD1. The CDR3 extends over 15 amino acids. The germline V gene has CDR1 KGHSH and CDR2 LQKENI. The ends lost 2 bases at V and 2 bases at J; junction bases unmatched: 3. The CDR3: CASSPRGQGNQPQHF. As DNA, the CDR3 is TGTGCCAGCTCACCAAGGGGGCAGGGCAATCAGCCCCAGCATTTT.

The chain employs TRBV25-1 and TRBJ2-7; the D gene is possibly TRBD1 (5 bases). Per germline, CDR1 MGHDK and CDR2 SYGVNS. This CDR3 has 14 residues. With 3 bases removed from V and 4 bases from J, the gap between germline ends came to 13 bases. CDR3 sequence (DNA): TGTGCCAGCAGTGACAGGGTCCTGAGTTACGAGCAGTACTTC. Its protein product is CASSDRVLSYEQYF.

The J gene is TRBJ1-6, the V gene TRBV30; D not certain. The CDR3 covers 14 residues. Trimming stripped 4 bases from V and 3 bases from J, with 10 bases between. Germline CDR1 reads GTSNPN; CDR2 reads SVGIG (reference sequence). CDR3 region: CAWIGELYNSPLHF. The CDR3 DNA sequence: TGTGCCTGGATCGGGGAGCTCTATAATTCACCCCTCCACTTT.

A few counts support this clone. This chain connects TRBV24-1 to TRBJ1-6; 7 bases fit TRBD1. The germline V gene encodes CDR1 KGHDR and CDR2 SFDVKD. V was pared by 3 bases and J by 7 bases, with 5 bases of the junction left unmatched. The CDR3 runs to 15 residues. The CDR3 here is CATSDGTEGNSPLHF. CDR3 sequence (DNA): TGTGCCACCAGTGATGGGACAGAAGGCAATTCACCCCTCCACTTT.

This rearrangement joins TRBV18 to TRBJ2-3; 9 nucleotides agree with TRBD2. V dropped 6 bases and J dropped 2; count of bases not matched to a gene: 3. Germline loops: CDR1 KGHSH, CDR2 LQKENI. The CDR3 is 14 residues long. CDR3 loop: CASSSGLATDTQYF. The CDR3, as DNA: TGTGCCAGCTCGTCGGGACTAGCCACAGATACGCAGTATTTT.

V gene TRBV27 combines with J gene TRBJ1-6; 7 nucleotides line up with TRBD1. Germline V gene sequence: CDR1 MNHEY, CDR2 SMNVEV (reference sequence). CDR3 length: 17 residues. V lost 3 bases, J lost 8 bases, and 13 bases stayed unmatched. In nucleotides, the CDR3 is TGTGCCAGCAGTTTCAAGCAGGGGGTGCGTTTGGATTCACCCCTCCACTTT. Its protein is CASSFKQGVRLDSPLHF.

The rearrangement joins TRBV5-1 to TRBJ2-1; 13 bases fit TRBD2. Germline CDR1 SGHRS, CDR2 YFSETQ. The CDR3 covers 18 residues. J lost 0 bases, V lost 1 base, and 4 bases had no gene match. CDR3 coding DNA: TGCGCCAGCAGCTTGACTAGCGGGGGGGTAAGCTCCTACAATGAGCAGTTCTTC. It encodes CASSLTSGGVSSYNEQFF.

This chain uses TRBV4-3 with TRBJ2-1; 8 nucleotides agree with TRBD2. Germline values: CDR1 LGHNA, CDR2 YSLEER. This CDR3 comprises 17 residues. V dropped 0 bases and J dropped 0; count of bases not matched to a gene: 4. As DNA, the CDR3 is TGCGCCAGCAGCCAAGATCAAGCGGGGGTCTCCTACAATGAGCAGTTCTTC. It translates to CASSQDQAGVSYNEQFF.

The rearrangement uses TRBV6-5 and TRBJ2-3, with 8 positions matching TRBD1. The CDR3 is made up of 14 amino acids. Germline loops: CDR1 MNHEY, CDR2 SVGAGI. The J segment lost 4 bases and the V segment lost 6 bases, leaving 6 bases of the junction unmatched. CDR3 coding DNA: TGTGCCAGCAGACGACAGGGGAGGTCAGATACGCAGTATTTT. It specifies CASRRQGRSDTQYF.

In its sample, this clone was seen a few times. The V call is TRBV4-2, the J call TRBJ2-2; 8 nucleotides align to TRBD1. The CDR3 extends over 15 amino acids. Germline-derived CDR1 and CDR2 are LGHNA and YNFKEQ. V shed 4 bases and J 5 bases; nucleotides not matched to a gene: 6. CDR3 sequence: CASSPQGASTGELFF. The CDR3, as DNA: TGTGCCAGCAGCCCTCAGGGGGCGAGTACCGGGGAGCTGTTTTTT.

V is TRBV24-1 and J is TRBJ2-1; 7 nucleotides agree with TRBD2. V lost 4 bases to trimming and J lost 9 bases; unmatched junction nucleotides: 5. The CDR3 extends over 13 amino acids. Germline-derived CDR1 and CDR2 are KGHDR and SFDVKD. CDR3: CATSDPGLVEQFF. DNA for the CDR3: TGTGCCACCAGTGACCCTGGACTAGTTGAGCAGTTCTTC.